This TCR beta chain stems from a study of T cell responses to AZD1222 COVID-19 vaccine. The germline V gene encodes CDR1 SGHRS and CDR2 YFSETQ. The CDR3 runs 16 residues. V shed 4 bases and J shed 8 bases, with 24 bases lying between them. TCRdb's copy holds only in-frame clones and misses some; the assay was immunoSEQ multiplex PCR. Among 150,000 to 160,000 clones listed, around 89% were seen once. In this sample, this clone turned up once. The sequenced sample was peripheral blood, obtained on day 0 of AZD1222 vaccination. This TCR was recovered from an adult in good health. V gene TRBV5-1 combines with J gene TRBJ1-2, with D perhaps TRBD1 (5 bases). The CDR3 DNA sequence: TGCGCCAGCAGCCCCGGTGTCGGGGCCCGCAACGGGGGCTACACCTTC. Amino acids: CASSPGVGARNGGYTF. The variable domain in full, completed from reference TRBV5-1 and TRBJ1-2, reads KAGVTQTPRYLIKTRGQQVTLSCSPISGHRSVSWYQQTPGQGLQFLFEYFSETQRNKGNFPGRFSGRQFSNSRSEMNVSTLELGDSALYLCASSPGVGARNGGYTFGSGTRLTVV.